The entry that follows covers one T cell receptor beta chain sequence. V was shortened by 1 base and J by 0 bases, with 10 bases between the two germline ends. CDR3 length: 15 amino acids. From germline, CDR1 is LNHDA and CDR2 SQIVND (reference sequence). Primers for the PCR totalled 60 Vbeta and 13 Jbeta. Only in-frame clones appear in the TCRdb table, and some are missing; sequencing was by immunoSEQ multiplex PCR. Of approximately 120,000 clones in the sample, approximately 78% were seen once. This specimen belongs to a study of cytomegalovirus exposure and HLA in healthy donors. Study as a whole: Among the approximately 370 donors who were genotyped, roughly 85% fell in the genetic ancestry cluster that is associated with self-reported Caucasian donors.

This chain links TRBV19 with TRBJ2-7, with D perhaps matching TRBD1 (6 bases). The clonotype comes from a man aged 40-49 years in good health and CMV-seronegative. Sequencing was carried out using PBMCs. The CDR3 bases are TGTGCCAGTAGTATAGGGCAGGGGAACTCCTACGAGCAGTACTTC. Its protein is CASSIGQGNSYEQYF.